This T cell receptor (beta chain) emerged from a study of spatial heterogeneity in lung cancer. Time point reported: sample taken at primary tumor resection. Unsorted whole RNA from tumor, nontumor lung or frozen PBMC underwent sequencing. TCRdb re-called the 5' RACE reads with MiXCR, one entry per CDR3 protein. Here the sample spans tens of thousands of distinct CDR3 sequences, approximately 8.5% being singletons. This clonotype has more than one count but fewer than ten. V was trimmed by 0 bases and J by 2 bases, leaving 11 bases between them. The germline gives CDR1 LGHNA, CDR2 YSLEER. The CDR3 is made up of 15 amino acids.

This TCR derives from a male donor with early-stage non-small cell lung cancer. The chain links TRBV4-3 to TRBJ2-7; no reliable D call. Here the sequenced sample was PBMCs, taken at surgery. This CDR3 reads CASSQERQQTYEQYF. CDR3 coding DNA: TGCGCCAGCAGCCAAGAGAGGCAGCAGACCTACGAGCAGTACTTC.